What follows are 28 T cell receptor beta chains derived from one specimen sequenced in a study of blood T cell repertoires in COVID-19 (dated by TCRdb to the early 2020s). Library preparation used the immunoSEQ multiplex PCR assay. Not all clones reach the TCRdb copy of this immuneACCESS table, which keeps in-frame sequences only. Checked studies attribute under half of the gap to unresolved V genes and leave the rest unexplained. The sample data list hundreds of thousands of clones, and 70% to 90% of these were observed just once. Around 3.3% of the sample rests with the top ten. Sample: peripheral blood. The receptors derive from a man younger than 35 with active or convalescent COVID-19.

The genes are TRBV28 and TRBJ1-3; D is unclear. Germline CDR1 and CDR2: MDHEN and SYDVKM. The CDR3 consists of 12 residues. The germline V and J ends were trimmed by 6 bases and 8 bases, with 11 bases remaining between them. CDR3 loop: CASSTSVDTIYF. The CDR3, as DNA: TGTGCCAGCAGCACCAGTGTGGACACCATATATTTT.

This sequence joins TRBV6-1 and TRBJ1-4; D call uncertain. Germline V gene sequence: CDR1 MNHNS, CDR2 SASEGT. Trimming took 2 bases from V and 8 from J, leaving 15 bases between them. The CDR3 has 15 residues. The CDR3 protein is CASSEPRGWQEKLFF. Written as DNA, the CDR3 is TGTGCCAGCAGTGAACCAAGAGGGTGGCAAGAAAAACTGTTTTTT.

The chain couples TRBV7-9 to TRBJ2-1, with 8 bases fitting TRBD2. CDR1 is SEHNR, CDR2 FQNEAQ, per germline (reference sequence). The CDR3 has 15 amino acids. V lost 2 bases to trimming and J lost 8 bases; unmatched junction nucleotides: 8. CDR3 DNA: TGTGCCAGCAGCTTACACGGGGGGGCTATGGATGAGCAGTTCTTC. Its translation: CASSLHGGAMDEQFF.

This CDR3 is CASSLVPGGPPLSYNEQFF. The CDR3 nucleotides are TGTGCCAGCAGCTTAGTTCCAGGGGGCCCACCACTTTCCTACAATGAGCAGTTCTTC. The V gene is TRBV7-2, the J gene TRBJ2-1; TRBD1 agrees at 8 bases. V lost 1 base and J lost 1; bases outside the gene matches: 12. The CDR3 sequence is 19 residues long. The germline V gene encodes CDR1 SGHTA and CDR2 FQGNSA.

The chain links TRBV5-4 to TRBJ2-3; 13 bases match TRBD2. The CDR3 is 17 residues long. From germline, CDR1 is SGHNT and CDR2 YYREEE (reference sequence). The J segment lost 4 bases and the V segment lost 4 bases, leaving 9 bases of the junction unmatched. This CDR3 is CASSGLTSGRASDTQYF. DNA of the CDR3: TGTGCCAGCAGCGGATTAACTAGCGGGAGGGCCTCAGATACGCAGTATTTT.

V is TRBV28 and J is TRBJ2-5; 8 bases map to TRBD2. The CDR3 has 14 residues. Germline assignment: CDR1 MDHEN and CDR2 SYDVKM. The CDR3 region has the DNA TGTGCGTCCGGCAGCGGGAGCAAGCGAGAGACCCAGTACTTC. Protein: CASGSGSKRETQYF.

This rearrangement joins TRBV7-6 to TRBJ1-2; D perhaps matches TRBD1 (5 bases). The germline gives CDR1 SGHVS, CDR2 FNYEAQ. This CDR3 has 13 amino acids. Trimming removed 5 bases at V and 2 bases at J, with 9 bases between. Here the CDR3 reads CASSPGLNYGYTF. The CDR3 nucleotides are TGTGCCAGCAGCCCAGGGCTCAACTATGGCTACACCTTC.

The sample holds a few counts of this clone. The chain combines TRBV18 with TRBJ2-7; possible D gene TRBD1, 5 bases. V shed 1 base and J shed 3 bases, with 19 bases lying between them. The CDR3 runs to 17 residues. CDR1 and CDR2 (germline): KGHSH, LQKENI. The CDR3 loop reads CASSPRSQGSGYYEQYF. The CDR3 region has the DNA TGTGCCAGCTCACCACGTTCGCAGGGATCGGGCTACTACGAGCAGTACTTC. Full variable domain (outside the CDR3, taken from reference TRBV18 and TRBJ2-7): NAGVMQNPRHLVRRRGQEARLRCSPMKGHSHVYWYRQLPEEGLKFMVYLQKENIIDESGMPKERFSAEFPKEGPSILRIQQVVRGDSAAYFCASSPRSQGSGYYEQYFGPGTRLTVT.

This rearrangement joins TRBV29-1 to TRBJ2-7, with 7 nucleotides matching TRBD2. The CDR3 is made up of 13 amino acids. The V and J ends lost 0 bases and 3 bases, in that order; junction bases with no gene match: 2. The germline V gene encodes CDR1 SQVTM and CDR2 ANQGSEA. This CDR3 is CSVEDTSDYEQYF. CDR3 nucleotide sequence: TGCAGCGTTGAAGATACTAGCGACTACGAGCAGTACTTC.

The chain has TRBV24-1 and TRBJ1-2; possibly TRBD1 for D (6 bases). The germline gives CDR1 KGHDR, CDR2 SFDVKD. V gave up 4 bases and J gave up 4 bases, with 9 bases separating them. The CDR3 length is 13 residues. The CDR3 bases are TGTGCCACCAGTGAAACAGGGTTCTATGGCTACACCTTC. This gives the protein CATSETGFYGYTF.

The DNA for the CDR3 is TGCGCCAGCAGCCCTATGACACAGGGAACCGGGGAGCTGTTTTTT. Its protein is CASSPMTQGTGELFF. This chain links TRBV4-3 with TRBJ2-2, with a weak D call TRBD1 (6 bases). This CDR3 comprises 15 residues. Trimming removed 4 bases at V and 5 bases at J, with 14 bases between. The germline V gene has CDR1 LGHNA and CDR2 YSLEER.

The chain recombines TRBV7-3 with TRBJ2-7, with a tentative D call TRBD1 (6 bases). V lost 5 bases and J lost 2, with 10 bases in between. The CDR3 sequence is 13 residues long. Germline CDR1 SGHTA, CDR2 FQGTGA. The CDR3 reads CASSIGGAYEQYF. The CDR3 DNA reads TGTGCCAGCAGCATAGGGGGAGCCTACGAGCAGTACTTC.

V gene TRBV3-1 (or the pseudogene TRBV3-2) combines with J gene TRBJ2-2; TRBD2 might be the D (6 bases). Trimming pared 4 bases from V and 2 bases from J, leaving 11 bases between. Per germline, CDR1 LGHDT and CDR2 YNNKEL (reference sequence). The CDR3 extends over 15 amino acids. In nucleotides, the CDR3 is TGTGCCAGCAGCCTTCAGGGACTTAACACCGGGGAGCTGTTTTTT. Its translation: CASSLQGLNTGELFF.

The chain recombines TRBV2 with TRBJ2-7; no clear D. V gave up 1 base and J gave up 2 bases, with 15 bases separating them. This CDR3 has 16 amino acids. Germline CDR1 and CDR2: SNHLY and FYNNEI. The CDR3 protein is CASSEVARMRPYEQYF. The CDR3 nucleotides read TGTGCCAGCAGTGAAGTAGCCAGAATGCGCCCCTACGAGCAGTACTTC.

This sequence joins TRBV28 and TRBJ1-3, with TRBD1 as a possible D gene (6 bases). CDR1 and CDR2 (germline): MDHEN, SYDVKM. The V gene lost 4 bases and the J gene lost 5 bases, with 18 bases spanning the gap. The CDR3 covers 16 residues. As DNA, the CDR3 is TGTGCCAGCAGTTACATACAGGGATCCGATAGAAACACCATATATTTT. This translates into CASSYIQGSDRNTIYF.

The J gene is TRBJ1-4, the V gene TRBV9; no definite D call. Trimming cost V 4 bases and J 5 bases, with 18 bases left between them. This CDR3 comprises 16 residues. Germline-derived CDR1 and CDR2 are SGDLS and YYNGEE. This CDR3 is CASSPGGAGMNEKLFF. In DNA form, the CDR3 reads TGTGCCAGCAGCCCCGGTGGAGCGGGGATGAATGAAAAACTGTTTTTT.

This clone was seen a single time. The chain joins TRBV11-1 to TRBJ1-2; 7 positions agree with TRBD1. CDR1 SGHAT and CDR2 FQDESV come from the germline V gene (reference sequence). The CDR3 is made up of 14 amino acids. Trimming removed 5 bases from V and 4 bases from J; junction bases left unmatched: 7. CDR3 protein: CASSGTESVYGYTF. The CDR3 DNA is TGTGCCAGCAGCGGGACAGAAAGCGTCTATGGCTACACCTTC.

The gene calls are TRBV7-6 and TRBJ2-1; the match to TRBD2 covers 10 bases. V lost 3 bases, J lost 0 bases, and 8 bases stayed unmatched. Germline V gene sequence: CDR1 SGHVS, CDR2 FNYEAQ. This CDR3 region has 18 residues. The CDR3 loop is CASSFTSGAPSSYNEQFF. In nucleotides, the CDR3 is TGTGCCAGCAGCTTTACTAGCGGGGCCCCCAGCTCCTACAATGAGCAGTTCTTC. Supplemented by reference TRBV7-6 and TRBJ2-1, the full variable domain reads GAGVSQSPRYKVTKRGQDVALRCDPISGHVSLYWYRQALGQGPEFLTYFNYEAQQDKSGLPNDRFSAERPEGSISTLTIQRTEQRDSAMYRCASSFTSGAPSSYNEQFFGPGTRLTVL.

The chain links TRBV28 to TRBJ2-7, with D possibly matching TRBD1 (6 bases). Trimming left V 8 bases short and J 8 bases short, with 7 bases between. Germline CDR1 is MDHEN and CDR2 is SYDVKM. This CDR3 is built from 9 residues. As DNA, the CDR3 is TGTGCCAGCGGGACACAGCAGTACTTC. This sequence encodes CASGTQQYF.

The chain employs TRBV6-2 or TRBV6-3 and TRBJ1-1; D may be TRBD1 (5 bases). Germline V gene data show CDR1 as MNHEY and CDR2 as SVGEGT. Trimming removed 0 bases from V and 4 bases from J, with 9 bases in between. The CDR3 is made up of 14 amino acids. In DNA, the CDR3 is TGTGCCAGCAGTTACTCGGGGGGTGGCACTGAAGCTTTCTTT. This translates into CASSYSGGGTEAFF.

J is TRBJ2-7 and V is TRBV5-4; 7 nucleotides match TRBD2. Germline V gene data show CDR1 as SGHNT and CDR2 as YYREEE (reference sequence). V lost 4 bases and J lost 0; bases outside the gene matches: 10. The CDR3 spans 16 residues. CDR3 nucleotides: TGTGCCAGCAGCACCTGGCAAGGCGGGAGCTCCTACGAGCAGTACTTC. Translating gives CASSTWQGGSSYEQYF. The full variable domain, rest sourced from reference TRBV5-4 and TRBJ2-7, is ETGVTQSPTHLIKTRGQQVTLRCSSQSGHNTVSWYQQALGQGPQFIFQYYREEENGRGNFPPRFSGLQFPNYSSELNVNALELDDSALYLCASSTWQGGSSYEQYFGPGTRLTVT.

The chain links TRBV7-6 to TRBJ1-2; TRBD1 is a possible D gene (5 bases). Germline V gives CDR1 SGHVS, CDR2 FNYEAQ. CDR3 length: 13 residues. Trimming left V 4 bases short and J 0 bases short, with 6 bases between. CDR3 sequence: CASSSTANYGYTF. Here the CDR3 DNA reads TGTGCCAGCAGCTCGACAGCTAACTATGGCTACACCTTC.

V is TRBV20-1 and J is TRBJ2-2, with 11 bases that match TRBD2. The CDR3 spans 15 residues. J lost 5 bases, V lost 3 bases, and 5 bases had no gene match. Germline CDR1 and CDR2: DFQATT and SNEGSKA (reference sequence). The CDR3 nucleotides read TGCAGTGCTAGTGAACTAGCGGGAGTAACCGGGGAGCTGTTTTTT. Translating it yields CSASELAGVTGELFF.

This clone turned up a few times. V and J are TRBV11-1 and TRBJ2-5, with a tentative D call TRBD2 (5 bases). Germline V gene lookup returns CDR1 SGHAT and CDR2 FQDESV (reference sequence). The CDR3 has 15 residues. V dropped 5 bases and J dropped 2 bases, with 15 bases sitting between them. CDR3 in amino acids: CASSPFSTGQETQYF. The CDR3 nucleotides read TGTGCCAGCAGCCCCTTCTCGACGGGGCAAGAGACCCAGTACTTC.

The chain recombines TRBV9 with TRBJ2-1; 11 bases are a match to TRBD2. The V gene end was trimmed by 4 bases and the J gene end by 5 bases; junction bases not matched to a gene: 5. CDR3 length: 15 amino acids. CDR1 and CDR2 from the germline V gene are SGDLS and YYNGEE. The CDR3 loop reads CASSTGTSGNNEQFF. CDR3 nucleotide sequence: TGTGCCAGCAGCACGGGGACTAGCGGAAACAATGAGCAGTTCTTC.

V gene TRBV5-6 combines with J gene TRBJ2-3, with TRBD1 matching 9 bases. The CDR3 totals 17 residues. The V segment lost 3 bases and the J segment 2 bases; nucleotides outside the gene matches: 10. Per the germline V gene, CDR1 is SGHDT and CDR2 is YYEEEE. For the CDR3, the DNA is TGTGCCAGCAGCTCCGCACGGAACAGGGGGCTCACAGATACGCAGTATTTT. Its translation is CASSSARNRGLTDTQYF.

V is TRBV28 and J is TRBJ1-5, with D possibly matching TRBD1 (6 bases). This CDR3 has 18 residues. With 1 base removed from V and 1 base from J, the gap between germline ends came to 17 bases. CDR1 is MDHEN and CDR2 is SYDVKM in the germline V gene. The CDR3 coding sequence is TGTGCCAGCAGTTTATTGGGACATGGGTTCCTAAGCAATCAGCCCCAGCATTTT. As protein: CASSLLGHGFLSNQPQHF.

V and J are TRBV3-1 (or the pseudogene TRBV3-2) and TRBJ1-2; 10 bases are shared with TRBD1. Germline V gives CDR1 LGHDT, CDR2 YNNKEL (reference sequence). The CDR3 has 16 residues. Germline trimming cut 3 bases from V and 3 bases from J; bases unmatched to any gene: 7. CDR3 protein: CASSHSDRGRDYGYTF. CDR3 in DNA: TGTGCCAGCAGCCATTCCGACAGGGGGCGCGACTATGGCTACACCTTC.